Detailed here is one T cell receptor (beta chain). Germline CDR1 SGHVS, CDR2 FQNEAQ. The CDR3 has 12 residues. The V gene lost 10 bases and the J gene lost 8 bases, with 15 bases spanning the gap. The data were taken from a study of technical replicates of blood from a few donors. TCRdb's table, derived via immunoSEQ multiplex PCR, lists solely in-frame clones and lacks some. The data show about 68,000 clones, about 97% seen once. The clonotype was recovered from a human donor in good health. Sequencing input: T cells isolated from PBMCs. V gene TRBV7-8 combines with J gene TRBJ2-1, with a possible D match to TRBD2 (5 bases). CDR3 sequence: CAIDPGSHEQFF. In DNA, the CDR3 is TGTGCCATCGACCCGGGGTCCCATGAGCAGTTCTTC.